This is a list of T cell receptor beta chains from one sample in a study of early T cells in non-severe SARS-CoV-2 infection. TCRdb re-called the 5' RACE reads with MiXCR, one entry per CDR3 protein. The sample has 68,000 or so distinct CDR3 sequences, roughly 11% seen once; the top ten hold approximately 5.9%. The sequenced material came from whole blood. All receptors come from an adult who was a healthcare worker with PCR-confirmed SARS-CoV-2 infection or an uninfected control (not recorded which). CDR3s include the opening cysteine and the closing phenylalanine or tryptophan. The D gene is left open where the match is weak. A row's size may be missing; if present it is once, few, many or a size class.

clone size,J gene,V gene,D gene,CDR3 DNA,CDR3 protein
.,TRBJ2-7,TRBV11-2,.,TGTGCCAGCAGCCCCGCAGGGCACGAGCAGTACTTC,CASSPAGHEQYF
.,TRBJ1-2,TRBV6-1,.,TGTGCCAGCAGATTCGACGGCAACTATGGCTACACCTTC,CASRFDGNYGYTF
.,TRBJ1-1,TRBV5-6,.,TGTGCCAGCGTCGACAGCTGGGACACTGAAGCTTTCTTT,CASVDSWDTEAFF
few,TRBJ2-3,TRBV3-1,.,TGTGCCAGCAGCCAAGTCTTCCGGGATGGCGATACGCAGTATTTT,CASSQVFRDGDTQYF
many,TRBJ1-2,TRBV4-1,TRBD1,TGCGCCAGCAGCCAGCCGGGACAGAAGTATGGCTACACCTTC,CASSQPGQKYGYTF
few,TRBJ1-6,TRBV7-9,.,TGTGCCAGCAGTTTCCGGGCAGCGCCGAATTCACCCCTCCACTTT,CASSFRAAPNSPLHF
few,TRBJ2-1,TRBV12-3/TRBV12-4,.,TGTGCCAGCACCGGGGGGCGAGACAATGAGCAGTTCTTC,CASTGGRDNEQFF
few,TRBJ2-7,TRBV3-1,TRBD2,TGTGCCAGCAGCCAAGATCTCCTGGCGGGAGACGAGCAGTACTTC,CASSQDLLAGDEQYF
many,TRBJ2-3,TRBV7-8,.,TGTGCCAGCAGCTCCACCGGGACATTGGACGATACGCAGTATTTT,CASSSTGTLDDTQYF
.,TRBJ2-7,TRBV7-9,.,TGTGCCAGCAGCCCCACCTTGGACGAGCAGTACTTC,CASSPTLDEQYF
many,TRBJ2-1,TRBV20-1,.,TGCAGTGCGATACCGGGGACGGCTGAGCAGTTCTTC,CSAIPGTAEQFF
few,TRBJ1-4,TRBV3-1,.,TGTGCCAGCAGCCAAGGTATCCCGGGGGCAGCAACTAATGAAAAACTGTTTTTT,CASSQGIPGAATNEKLFF
.,TRBJ2-7,TRBV7-9,TRBD1,TGTGCCAGCAGCGGGACAGTGACCTACGAGCAGTACTTC,CASSGTVTYEQYF
many,TRBJ2-7,TRBV11-2,.,TGTGCCAGCACATGGGGCGGGACGGGGACCTACGAGCAGTACTTC,CASTWGGTGTYEQYF
.,TRBJ2-1,TRBV12-3/TRBV12-4,TRBD1,TGTGCCAGCAGTCAAGCCCAGACAGGGAATGAGCAGTTCTTC,CASSQAQTGNEQFF